These 5 T cell receptor beta chains were all obtained from the same sample, sequenced in a study of T cells after yellow fever vaccination. In TCRdb, the 5' RACE reads were re-called with MiXCR into one record per CDR3 protein. Of 300,000 to 450,000 distinct CDR3 sequences in the sample, approximately 5.7% were seen once. Specimen: PBMCs, collected 5 days after the yellow fever booster vaccination. The source of these receptors is a man aged 25-45 years who received the YFV17D yellow fever vaccine.

The chain is built from TRBV7-2 and TRBJ2-7, with TRBD2 as a possible D gene (7 bases). Trimming shortened V by 1 base and J by 3 bases, and 16 bases separated the two germline ends. The CDR3 has 16 residues. The germline gives CDR1 SGHTA, CDR2 FQGNSA. CDR3 sequence (DNA): TGTGCCAGCAGCTTAGGGGGGGGGGCCCTAAGCTACGAGCAGTACTTC. Its protein product is CASSLGGGALSYEQYF.

In this sample, this clonotype turned up a few times. This chain uses TRBV7-2 with TRBJ1-5; 9 bases map to TRBD1. J lost 7 bases, V lost 5 bases, and 3 bases had no gene match. The CDR3 length is 13 residues. Germline lookup yields CDR1 SGHTA and CDR2 FQGNSA. This chain's CDR3 is CASSEDRGQPQHF. In DNA form, the CDR3 reads TGTGCCAGCAGCGAGGACAGGGGCCAGCCCCAGCATTTT.

This clonotype has just a few counts. CDR3 in DNA: TGTGCCAGCAGTCAGATAGCGGACCAAGAGACCCAGTACTTC. Its translation: CASSQIADQETQYF. V gene TRBV12-3 or TRBV12-4 combines with J gene TRBJ2-5; a possible D gene is TRBD2 (6 bases). The CDR3 runs to 14 residues. The ends were cut back, 5 bases at V and 0 bases at J, with 10 bases in the middle.

With respect to this clonotype: This may be a read error, as it is one base from a much larger clone. The gene calls are TRBV5-1 and TRBJ2-5; possibly TRBD1 or TRBD2 for D (6 bases each). V shed 3 bases and J shed 4 bases, with 13 bases lying between them. Germline CDR1 reads SGHRS; CDR2 reads YFSETQ. The CDR3 length is 14 residues. The CDR3 bases are TGCGCCAGCAGCTCGGAGGGGGTTGGAGAGACCCAGTACTTC. Amino acids: CASSSEGVGETQYF.

This clonotype appeared many times. The chain is built from TRBV12-3 or TRBV12-4 and TRBJ2-1, with D perhaps matching TRBD2 (6 bases). The CDR3 contains 16 residues. Trimming shortened V by 7 bases and J by 6 bases, and 22 bases separated the two germline ends. CDR3 in DNA: TGTGCCAGCACCCCTCGCGGCGGAGGGGCGGGCAATGAGCAGTTCTTC. It is translated as CASTPRGGGAGNEQFF.